This TCR beta chain was identified in a study of cytomegalovirus exposure and HLA in healthy donors. This CDR3 has 16 residues. The germline V gene encodes CDR1 MDHEN and CDR2 SYDVKM. V shed 3 bases and J shed 4 bases, with 18 bases lying between them. 60 Vbeta and 13 Jbeta primers were used in PCR. The protocol was immunoSEQ multiplex PCR, while the TCRdb copy is restricted to in-frame clones and leaves out a portion. This sample has about 260,000 clones, with about 83% found just once. The sample was PBMCs. The receptor comes from a woman aged 40 to 50 in good health and CMV-seropositive. The chain links TRBV28 to TRBJ1-2; D is possibly TRBD1 (6 bases). This CDR3 is CASSFSQTQGLYGYTF. The CDR3 DNA reads as TGTGCCAGCAGTTTCTCACAGACACAGGGCCTCTATGGCTACACCTTC.